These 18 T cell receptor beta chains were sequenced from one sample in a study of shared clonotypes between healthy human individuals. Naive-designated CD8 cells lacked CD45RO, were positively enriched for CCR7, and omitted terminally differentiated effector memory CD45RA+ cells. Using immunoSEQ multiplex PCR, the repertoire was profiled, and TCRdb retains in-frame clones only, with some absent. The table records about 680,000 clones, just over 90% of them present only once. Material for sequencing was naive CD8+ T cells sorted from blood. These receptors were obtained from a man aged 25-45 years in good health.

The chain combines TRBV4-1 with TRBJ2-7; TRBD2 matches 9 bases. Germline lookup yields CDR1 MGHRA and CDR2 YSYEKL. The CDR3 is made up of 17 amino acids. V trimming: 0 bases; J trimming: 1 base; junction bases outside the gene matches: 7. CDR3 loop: CASSQELASGTSYEQYF. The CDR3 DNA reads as TGCGCCAGCAGCCAAGAGTTGGCTAGCGGGACGTCCTACGAGCAGTACTTC.

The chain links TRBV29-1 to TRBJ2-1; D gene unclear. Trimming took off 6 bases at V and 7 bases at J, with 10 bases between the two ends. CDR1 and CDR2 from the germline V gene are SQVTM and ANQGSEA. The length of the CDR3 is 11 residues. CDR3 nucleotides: TGCAGCGTCGGAGAGAAAAATGAGCAGTTCTTC. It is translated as CSVGEKNEQFF.

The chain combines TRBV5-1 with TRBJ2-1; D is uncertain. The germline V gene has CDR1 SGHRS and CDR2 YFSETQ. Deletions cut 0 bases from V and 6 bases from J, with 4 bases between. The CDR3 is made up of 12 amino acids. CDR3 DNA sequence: TGCGCCAGCAGCTTGGTATCCAATGAGCAGTTCTTC. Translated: CASSLVSNEQFF. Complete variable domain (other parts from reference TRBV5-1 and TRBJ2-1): KAGVTQTPRYLIKTRGQQVTLSCSPISGHRSVSWYQQTPGQGLQFLFEYFSETQRNKGNFPGRFSGRQFSNSRSEMNVSTLELGDSALYLCASSLVSNEQFFGPGTRLTVL.

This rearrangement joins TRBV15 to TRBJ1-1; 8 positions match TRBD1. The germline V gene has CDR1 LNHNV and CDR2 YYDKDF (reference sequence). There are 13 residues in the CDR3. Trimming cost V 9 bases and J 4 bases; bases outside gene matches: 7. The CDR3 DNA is TGTGCCACTAGGACAGGGTTTGGCACTGAAGCTTTCTTT. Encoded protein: CATRTGFGTEAFF.

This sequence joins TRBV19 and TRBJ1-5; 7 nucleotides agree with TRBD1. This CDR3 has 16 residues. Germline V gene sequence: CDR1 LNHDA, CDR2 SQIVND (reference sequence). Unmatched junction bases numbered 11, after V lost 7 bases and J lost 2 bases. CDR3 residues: CASTRDRHSGNQPQHF. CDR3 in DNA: TGTGCCAGTACCAGGGACAGACATAGTGGCAATCAGCCCCAGCATTTT.

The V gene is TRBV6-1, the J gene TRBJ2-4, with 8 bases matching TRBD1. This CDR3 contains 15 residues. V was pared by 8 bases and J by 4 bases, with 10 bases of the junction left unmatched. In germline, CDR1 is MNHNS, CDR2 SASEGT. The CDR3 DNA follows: TGTGCCAGCTGGATTGGGGACAGGTCGAAAAACATTCAGTACTTC. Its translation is CASWIGDRSKNIQYF.

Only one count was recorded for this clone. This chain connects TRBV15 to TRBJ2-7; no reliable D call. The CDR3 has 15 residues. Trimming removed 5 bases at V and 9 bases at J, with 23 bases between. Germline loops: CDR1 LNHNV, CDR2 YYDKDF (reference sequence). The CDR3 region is CATSHTGPGGTRQYF. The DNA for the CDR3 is TGTGCCACCAGCCATACCGGCCCAGGCGGTACGCGGCAGTACTTC.

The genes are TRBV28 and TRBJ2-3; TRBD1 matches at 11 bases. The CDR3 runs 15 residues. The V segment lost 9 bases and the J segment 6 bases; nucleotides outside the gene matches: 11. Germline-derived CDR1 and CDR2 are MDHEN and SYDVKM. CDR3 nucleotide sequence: TGTGCCAGTGACCCCGGGACAGGGGGAATGGATACGCAGTATTTT. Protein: CASDPGTGGMDTQYF.

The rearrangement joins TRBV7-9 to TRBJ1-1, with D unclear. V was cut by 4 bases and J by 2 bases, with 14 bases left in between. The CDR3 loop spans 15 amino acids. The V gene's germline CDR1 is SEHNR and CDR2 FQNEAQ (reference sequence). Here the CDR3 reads CASSSTQSYNTEAFF. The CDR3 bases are TGTGCCAGCAGCTCCACCCAGAGCTATAACACTGAAGCTTTCTTT.

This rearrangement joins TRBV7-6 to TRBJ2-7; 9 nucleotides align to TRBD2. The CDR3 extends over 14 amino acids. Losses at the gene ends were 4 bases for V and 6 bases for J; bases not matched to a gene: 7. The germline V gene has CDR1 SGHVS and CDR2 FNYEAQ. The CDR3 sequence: CASSSGLASGEQYF. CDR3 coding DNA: TGTGCCAGCAGCTCGGGACTAGCCTCCGGCGAGCAGTACTTC. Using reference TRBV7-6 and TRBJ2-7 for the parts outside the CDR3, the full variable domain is GAGVSQSPRYKVTKRGQDVALRCDPISGHVSLYWYRQALGQGPEFLTYFNYEAQQDKSGLPNDRFSAERPEGSISTLTIQRTEQRDSAMYRCASSSGLASGEQYFGPGTRLTVT.

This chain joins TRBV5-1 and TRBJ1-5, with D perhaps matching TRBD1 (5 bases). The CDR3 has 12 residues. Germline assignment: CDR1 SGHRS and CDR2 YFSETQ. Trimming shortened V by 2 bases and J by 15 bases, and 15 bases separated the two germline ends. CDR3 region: CASSLGQGTWHF. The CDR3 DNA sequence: TGCGCCAGCAGCTTAGGGCAGGGCACCTGGCATTTT.

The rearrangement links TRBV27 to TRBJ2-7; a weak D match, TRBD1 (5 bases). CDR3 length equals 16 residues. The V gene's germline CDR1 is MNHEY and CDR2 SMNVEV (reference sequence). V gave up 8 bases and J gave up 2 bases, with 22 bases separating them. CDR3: CASGHLTGRGAYEQYF. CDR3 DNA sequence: TGTGCCAGCGGACATCTTACAGGTCGAGGAGCCTACGAGCAGTACTTC.

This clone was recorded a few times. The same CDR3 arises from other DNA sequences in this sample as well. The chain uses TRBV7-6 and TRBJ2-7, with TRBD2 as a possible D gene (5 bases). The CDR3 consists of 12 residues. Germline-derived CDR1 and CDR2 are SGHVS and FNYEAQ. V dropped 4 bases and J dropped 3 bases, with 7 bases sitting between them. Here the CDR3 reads CASSSEGYEQYF. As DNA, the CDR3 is TGTGCCAGCAGCTCCGAGGGCTACGAGCAGTACTTC.

CDR3: CASSLGSTGRHYEQYF. The CDR3 DNA is TGTGCCAGCAGCCTGGGGTCGACAGGGCGGCACTACGAGCAGTACTTC. The chain combines TRBV28 with TRBJ2-7; 7 bases agree with TRBD1. CDR3 size: 16 residues. The germline V gene encodes CDR1 MDHEN and CDR2 SYDVKM. Trimming at V came to 6 bases and at J to 3 bases, leaving 14 bases not matched to a gene.

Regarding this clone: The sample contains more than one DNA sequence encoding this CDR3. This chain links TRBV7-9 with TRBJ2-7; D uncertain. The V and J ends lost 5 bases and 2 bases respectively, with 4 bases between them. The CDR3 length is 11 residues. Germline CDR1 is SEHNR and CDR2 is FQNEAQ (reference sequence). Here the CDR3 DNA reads TGTGCCAGCAGCGTAACCTACGAGCAGTACTTC. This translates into CASSVTYEQYF. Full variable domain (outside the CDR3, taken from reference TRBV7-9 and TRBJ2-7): DTGVSQNPRHKITKRGQNVTFRCDPISEHNRLYWYRQTLGQGPEFLTYFQNEAQLEKSRLLSDRFSAERPKGSFSTLEIQRTEQGDSAMYLCASSVTYEQYFGPGTRLTVT.

The CDR3 spells CASSQGLAGVTDTQYF. The CDR3 DNA reads TGTGCCAGCAGCCAAGGACTAGCGGGAGTGACAGATACGCAGTATTTT. The chain carries TRBV4-2 and TRBJ2-3; 12 bases are a match to TRBD2. In germline, CDR1 is LGHNA, CDR2 YNFKEQ. The CDR3 consists of 16 residues. The J segment lost 3 bases and the V segment lost 1 base, leaving 2 bases of the junction unmatched.

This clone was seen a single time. The CDR3 DNA sequence: TGTGCCAGCAGTCCCCAATTTGGGGCTAATGAGCAGTTCTTC. It specifies CASSPQFGANEQFF. The chain is built from TRBV28 and TRBJ2-1, with D tentatively TRBD1 (5 bases). The CDR3 has 14 residues. V dropped 5 bases and J dropped 7 bases, with 15 bases sitting between them. Germline values: CDR1 MDHEN, CDR2 SYDVKM.

CDR3 sequence reads: CASRLTPSYEQYF. CDR3 nucleotides: TGTGCCAGCAGGCTAACTCCAAGCTACGAGCAGTACTTC. The J gene is TRBJ2-7, the V gene TRBV28; D not certain. The V gene's germline CDR1 is MDHEN and CDR2 SYDVKM. The germline V and J ends were trimmed by 6 bases and 3 bases, with 12 bases remaining between them. The CDR3 sequence is 13 residues long.